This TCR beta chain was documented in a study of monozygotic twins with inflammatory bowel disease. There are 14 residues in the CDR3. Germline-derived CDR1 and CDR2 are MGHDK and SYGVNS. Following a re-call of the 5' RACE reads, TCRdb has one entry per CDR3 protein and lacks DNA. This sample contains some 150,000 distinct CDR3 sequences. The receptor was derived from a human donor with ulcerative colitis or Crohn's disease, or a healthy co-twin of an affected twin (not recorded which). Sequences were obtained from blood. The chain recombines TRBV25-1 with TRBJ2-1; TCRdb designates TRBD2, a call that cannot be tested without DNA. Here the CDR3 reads CASQVRASGNEQFF.